This entry is about one T cell receptor (beta chain). Its antigen is unknown. The germline gives CDR1 MNHEY, CDR2 SVGAGI. This CDR3 region has 13 residues. Trimming shortened V by 1 base and J by 7 bases, and 11 bases separated the two germline ends. This sample is drawn from a study of cytomegalovirus exposure and HLA in healthy donors. Findings and limits, study-wide: A later analysis linked a missense DCLRE1C variant to TCR beta V- and J-gene trimming.

With 60 Vbeta and 13 Jbeta primers, the PCR was carried out. The method was immunoSEQ multiplex PCR; TCRdb's version includes in-frame clones alone and lacks a portion of them. Listed are fewer than 70,000 clones; roughly 4.8% falls within the top ten. The genes are TRBV6-5 and TRBJ2-7; tentatively, D is TRBD1 (5 bases). The receptor's source is a man under 40 in good health and CMV-seropositive. The source material was PBMCs. In DNA form, the CDR3 reads TGTGCCAGCAGTTACTTAAGGGGCGAAGAGCAGTACTTC. Protein product: CASSYLRGEEQYF.